Below are 16 T cell receptor beta chains sequenced from a single sample in a study of blood T cell repertoires in COVID-19. Profiled with immunoSEQ multiplex PCR; TCRdb holds only in-frame clones, not every one. The data hold more than 250,000 clones, with approximately 84% observed a single time. What was sequenced was PBMCs or T cells enriched from blood (not recorded which). These receptors all stem from a woman under 30 who had recovered from COVID-19.

The chain is built from TRBV23-1 and TRBJ2-1; 15 bases match TRBD2. TRBV23-1 is noted as an ORF with a role that remains uncertain. CDR3 length: 16 amino acids. Trimming cost V 3 bases and J 6 bases; bases outside gene matches: 3. CDR3 sequence reads: CASSHGTSGRPNEQFF. CDR3 DNA: TGCGCCAGCAGTCATGGGACTAGCGGGAGGCCCAATGAGCAGTTCTTC.

The V gene is TRBV30, the J gene TRBJ2-7; 9 positions match TRBD2. The trim removed 2 bases at V and 10 bases at J, leaving 9 bases unmatched. Looked up from germline, CDR1 is GTSNPN and CDR2 is SVGIG (reference sequence). This CDR3 comprises 13 residues. Here the CDR3 reads CAWSLRTSVFQYF. CDR3 nucleotides: TGTGCCTGGAGTCTCAGGACTAGCGTTTTCCAGTACTTC.

The chain recombines TRBV5-4 with TRBJ2-2; 8 bases match TRBD2. This CDR3 contains 15 residues. In germline, CDR1 is SGHNT, CDR2 YYREEE (reference sequence). J was trimmed by 1 base and V by 3 bases; bases with no gene match: 2. This chain's CDR3 is CASSWLAGNTGELFF. CDR3 DNA: TGTGCCAGCAGCTGGCTAGCGGGGAACACCGGGGAGCTGTTTTTT.

This rearrangement joins TRBV6-6 to TRBJ2-7; no clear D gene. V dropped 8 bases and J dropped 2 bases, with 13 bases sitting between them. CDR1 is MNHNY and CDR2 is SVGAGI in the germline V gene (reference sequence). This CDR3 is built from 13 residues. CDR3 sequence: CASVQEDPYEQYF. As DNA, the CDR3 is TGTGCCAGCGTCCAGGAAGACCCCTACGAGCAGTACTTC.

The CDR3, as DNA: TGTGCCTGGAGTGTGCGTAGGAACACTGAAGCTTTCTTT. Protein sequence: CAWSVRRNTEAFF. V gene TRBV30 combines with J gene TRBJ1-1; D not certain. V was clipped by 0 bases and J by 1 base, with 6 bases between them. Germline V lookup: CDR1 GTSNPN, CDR2 SVGIG (reference sequence). The CDR3 totals 13 residues.

This sequence joins TRBV7-8 and TRBJ2-1; 10 nucleotides match TRBD1. The J segment lost 15 bases and the V segment lost 1 base, leaving 9 bases of the junction unmatched. Germline CDR1 SGHVS, CDR2 FQNEAQ. CDR3 length: 14 residues. The CDR3 nucleotides are TGTGCCAGCAGCTTAGTGAGGGGGACAGGGGATTTGTTCTTC. This gives the protein CASSLVRGTGDLFF.

The genes are TRBV9 and TRBJ2-5; tentatively, D is TRBD1 (6 bases). V gave up 4 bases and J gave up 1 base, with 14 bases separating them. CDR3 length: 15 residues. Germline V gene data show CDR1 as SGDLS and CDR2 as YYNGEE. Here the CDR3 DNA reads TGTGCCAGCAGCCCCCCCACAGGGTTCCAAGAGACCCAGTACTTC. Translation gives CASSPPTGFQETQYF.

This clone was seen a single time. This chain joins TRBV2 and TRBJ1-5; D not certain. The CDR3 consists of 16 residues. Germline V gene data show CDR1 as SNHLY and CDR2 as FYNNEI. Trimming stripped 6 bases from V and 7 bases from J, with 22 bases between. This CDR3 reads CASSDPESWKRQPQHF. The CDR3 DNA sequence: TGTGCCAGCAGCGACCCGGAGTCTTGGAAAAGGCAGCCCCAGCATTTT.

This clone was picked up a small number of times. CDR3 amino acids: CASSLRTVMNTEAFF. The CDR3 DNA is TGTGCCAGCAGTCTGAGAACGGTGATGAACACTGAAGCTTTCTTT. The chain carries TRBV5-8 and TRBJ1-1; D remains unclear. Per germline, CDR1 SGHTS and CDR2 YDEGEE. The CDR3 length is 15 residues. V was shortened by 5 bases and J by 0 bases, with 14 bases between the two germline ends.

The rearrangement uses TRBV28 and TRBJ1-4; D possibly corresponds to TRBD1 (5 bases). V was trimmed by 1 base and J by 7 bases, leaving 10 bases between them. Germline V CDR1 and CDR2: MDHEN, SYDVKM. The CDR3 loop spans 14 amino acids. CDR3 residues: CASSLYRGSEKLFF. The CDR3 DNA reads TGTGCCAGCAGTTTATATAGGGGAAGTGAAAAACTGTTTTTT.

The V and J genes are TRBV4-1 and TRBJ1-1; possibly TRBD1 for D (5 bases). The CDR3 loop spans 12 amino acids. V was shortened by 0 bases and J by 7 bases, with 6 bases between the two germline ends. CDR1 MGHRA and CDR2 YSYEKL come from the germline V gene. CDR3 residues: CASSQEGLEAFF. CDR3 coding DNA: TGCGCCAGCAGCCAAGAGGGACTTGAAGCTTTCTTT.

This chain joins TRBV28 and TRBJ2-7; 11 bases line up with TRBD2. V lost 7 bases, J lost 4 bases, and 6 bases stayed unmatched. The CDR3 has 14 amino acids. Germline V gene data show CDR1 as MDHEN and CDR2 as SYDVKM. CDR3 DNA sequence: TGTGCCAGCAACCATGGGACTAGCGGATACGAGCAGTACTTC. It encodes CASNHGTSGYEQYF.

The rearrangement uses TRBV7-8 and TRBJ1-5; no definite D call. Germline assignment: CDR1 SGHVS and CDR2 FQNEAQ. With 2 bases removed from V and 3 bases from J, the gap between germline ends came to 8 bases. The CDR3 contains 14 residues. The CDR3 spells CASSLRQANQPQHF. For the CDR3, the DNA is TGTGCCAGCAGCTTACGGCAGGCCAATCAGCCCCAGCATTTT.

The genes are TRBV30 and TRBJ1-4; possibly TRBD1 for D (6 bases). V was shortened by 0 bases and J by 1 base, with 9 bases between the two germline ends. Germline CDR1 reads GTSNPN; CDR2 reads SVGIG (reference sequence). The CDR3 covers 15 residues. This CDR3 reads CAWSVRRGTNEKLFF. DNA for the CDR3: TGTGCCTGGAGTGTACGCAGGGGAACTAATGAAAAACTGTTTTTT.

In nucleotides, the CDR3 is TGTGCCAGCAGTCAGGGGGCAGAGGATCAGCCCCAGCATTTT. Amino acid sequence: CASSQGAEDQPQHF. The V and J genes are TRBV2 and TRBJ1-5; 8 bases match TRBD1. J gave up 5 bases and V 5 bases, and 5 bases lay outside the gene matches. Germline values: CDR1 SNHLY, CDR2 FYNNEI. The length of the CDR3 is 14 residues.

The chain joins TRBV2 to TRBJ2-5; D is unresolved. This CDR3 comprises 15 residues. CDR1 and CDR2 (germline): SNHLY, FYNNEI. V was pared by 9 bases and J by 5 bases, with 22 bases between. CDR3 sequence reads: CASLYRSKIIETQYF. The CDR3 DNA reads as TGTGCCAGTCTCTACAGAAGCAAAATTATTGAGACCCAGTACTTC.